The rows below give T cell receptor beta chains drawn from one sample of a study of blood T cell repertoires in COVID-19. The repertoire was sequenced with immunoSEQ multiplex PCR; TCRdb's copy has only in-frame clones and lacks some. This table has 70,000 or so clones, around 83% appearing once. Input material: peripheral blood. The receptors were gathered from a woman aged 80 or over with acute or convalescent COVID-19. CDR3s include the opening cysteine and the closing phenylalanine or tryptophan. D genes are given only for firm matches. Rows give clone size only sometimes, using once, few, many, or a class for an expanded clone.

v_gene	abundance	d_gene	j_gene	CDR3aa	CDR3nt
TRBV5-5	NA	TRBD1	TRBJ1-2	CASSWGTGGNYGYTF	TGTGCCAGCAGCTGGGGGACAGGGGGCAACTATGGCTACACCTTC
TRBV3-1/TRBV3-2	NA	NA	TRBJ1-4	CASSQGQGSEKLFF	TGTGCCAGCAGCCAAGGTCAGGGTAGTGAAAAACTGTTTTTT
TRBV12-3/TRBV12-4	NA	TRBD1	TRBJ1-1	CASRDRAGTEAFF	TGTGCCAGCAGGGACAGGGCGGGGACTGAAGCTTTCTTT
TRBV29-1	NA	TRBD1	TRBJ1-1	CSAQGQGSTEAFF	TGCAGCGCCCAGGGACAGGGGTCCACTGAAGCTTTCTTT
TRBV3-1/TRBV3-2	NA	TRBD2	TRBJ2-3	CASSQIAGGIDTQYF	TGTGCCAGCAGCCAAATAGCGGGGGGGATAGATACGCAGTATTTT
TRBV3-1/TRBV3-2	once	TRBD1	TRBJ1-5	CASSQGGTELGSNQPQHF	TGTGCCAGCAGCCAAGGTGGGACAGAATTGGGGAGCAATCAGCCCCAGCATTTT
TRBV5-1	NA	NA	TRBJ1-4	CASSLDRIATNEKLFF	TGCGCCAGCAGCTTGGACAGGATTGCAACTAATGAAAAACTGTTTTTT
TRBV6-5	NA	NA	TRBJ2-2	CASNLGPGVTGELFF	TGTGCCAGCAATCTTGGGCCGGGAGTCACCGGGGAGCTGTTTTTT
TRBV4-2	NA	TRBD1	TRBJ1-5	CASSHGVPGTGRRDQPQHF	TGTGCCAGCAGCCATGGCGTTCCCGGGACAGGGAGGCGGGATCAGCCCCAGCATTTT
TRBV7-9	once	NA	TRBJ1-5	CASSPKDGLSNQPQHF	TGTGCCAGCAGCCCAAAGGACGGACTTAGCAATCAGCCCCAGCATTTT
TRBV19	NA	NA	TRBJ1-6	CASSIVRRISSYNSPLHF	TGTGCCAGTAGTATAGTTCGGCGGATCAGCTCCTATAATTCACCCCTCCACTTT
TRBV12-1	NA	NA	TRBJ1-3	CASSPCTIYF	TGTGCCAGCAGCCCCTGCACCATATATTTT
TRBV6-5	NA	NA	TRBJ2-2	CASRSRGNTGELFF	TGTGCCAGCAGATCCAGGGGTAACACCGGGGAGCTGTTTTTT
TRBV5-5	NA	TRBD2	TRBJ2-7	CASSTSGRLGEQYF	TGTGCCAGCAGCACTAGCGGGCGGCTGGGCGAGCAGTACTTC
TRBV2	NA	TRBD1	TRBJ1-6	CASSEDRGVSPLHF	TGTGCCAGCAGTGAAGACAGGGGGGTCTCACCCCTCCACTTT